Shown below are 12 T cell receptor beta chains from a single sample sequenced in a study of early T cells in non-severe SARS-CoV-2 infection. TCRdb re-called the 5' RACE reads with MiXCR, one entry per CDR3 protein. The table has 55,000 to 70,000 distinct CDR3 sequences, about 5.6% seen once. The specimen sequenced was whole blood. The receptors originated from an adult who was a healthcare worker with PCR-confirmed SARS-CoV-2 infection or an uninfected control (not recorded which).

This clonotype was counted ten times or more. The chain recombines TRBV7-2 with TRBJ2-1; TRBD1 is a possible D gene (5 bases). Germline V gene data show CDR1 as SGHTA and CDR2 as FQGNSA. CDR3 length: 15 amino acids. Trimming took 5 bases from V and 10 from J, leaving 21 bases between them. This chain's CDR3 is CASSIGQGLSGEQFF. The CDR3 DNA reads as TGTGCCAGCAGCATTGGGCAGGGCCTATCTGGAGAGCAGTTCTTC.

This clonotype was seen many times. The CDR3 sequence: CSAITGSTEAFF. Written as DNA, the CDR3 is TGCAGCGCGATCACGGGGAGCACTGAAGCTTTCTTT. The chain employs TRBV29-1 and TRBJ1-1; D is unclear. V was pared by 7 bases and J by 4 bases, with 13 bases between. The CDR3 spans 12 residues. Germline loops: CDR1 SQVTM, CDR2 ANQGSEA.

This clonotype has ten or more counts. The gene calls are TRBV3-1 and TRBJ2-7; the D gene could be TRBD1 or TRBD2 (5 bases each). V was cut by 8 bases and J by 2 bases, with 19 bases left in between. Germline loops: CDR1 LGHDT, CDR2 YNNKEL (reference sequence). The CDR3 has 15 residues. This CDR3 is CASSRGANTPYEQYF. CDR3 DNA: TGTGCCAGCTCCCGAGGGGCAAACACCCCCTACGAGCAGTACTTC.

This clonotype was observed at least ten times. The chain is built from TRBV19 and TRBJ1-3; tentative D call: TRBD1 (6 bases). Trimming pared 7 bases from V and 8 bases from J, leaving 18 bases between. Per germline, CDR1 LNHDA and CDR2 SQIVND (reference sequence). This CDR3 has 14 residues. The CDR3 sequence is CASTAGLRGDTIYF. CDR3 sequence (DNA): TGTGCCAGTACAGCAGGACTAAGGGGGGACACCATATATTTT.

This clonotype was found many times. CDR3 in amino acids: CASSLGSGTRVNEQYF. CDR3 in DNA: TGTGCCAGCAGCTTAGGATCCGGGACTAGGGTTAACGAGCAGTACTTC. The rearrangement joins TRBV5-4 to TRBJ2-7; TRBD2 agrees at 8 bases. Per the germline V gene, CDR1 is SGHNT and CDR2 is YYREEE (reference sequence). Trimming cost V 2 bases and J 5 bases; bases outside gene matches: 12. The length of the CDR3 is 16 residues.

This chain uses TRBV4-1 with TRBJ1-2, with D tentatively TRBD1 (5 bases). Trimming cost V 7 bases and J 2 bases, with 11 bases left between them. Germline V lookup: CDR1 MGHRA, CDR2 YSYEKL. This CDR3 comprises 13 residues. This chain's CDR3 is CASTGAVNYGYTF. The CDR3 DNA reads as TGCGCCAGCACTGGGGCAGTAAACTATGGCTACACCTTC.

This clonotype was seen a handful of times. The chain uses TRBV25-1 and TRBJ2-7; 9 bases fit TRBD2. Germline loops: CDR1 MGHDK, CDR2 SYGVNS. This CDR3 comprises 16 residues. With 6 bases clipped from V and 6 bases from J, the junction kept 15 bases outside the gene matches. The CDR3 DNA follows: TGTGCCAGCAGAGCAAGTACAAGCGGGAGGAAGGGCGAGCAGTACTTC. Residues: CASRASTSGRKGEQYF.

The table lists this clonotype with a few counts. This chain joins TRBV5-1 and TRBJ2-3, with 11 nucleotides matching TRBD2. V was pared by 3 bases and J by 2 bases, with 5 bases of the junction left unmatched. CDR1 and CDR2 from the germline V gene are SGHRS and YFSETQ. The CDR3 totals 16 residues. The CDR3 is CASSSGTSGNTDTQYF. CDR3 in DNA: TGCGCCAGCAGCTCCGGGACTAGCGGTAACACAGATACGCAGTATTTT.

The table lists this clonotype with a few counts. V is TRBV11-2 and J is TRBJ1-2; D remains ambiguous. The CDR3 is 13 amino acids. Germline V CDR1 and CDR2: SGHAT, FQNNGV. V gave up 0 bases and J gave up 0 bases, with 2 bases separating them. In DNA, the CDR3 is TGTGCCAGCAGCTTAGATCCTAACTATGGCTACACCTTC. Translated: CASSLDPNYGYTF.

This clonotype was recorded at least ten times. The chain links TRBV7-9 to TRBJ2-5, with a possible D match to TRBD1 (5 bases). Germline-derived CDR1 and CDR2 are SEHNR and FQNEAQ (reference sequence). Trimming took off 0 bases at V and 3 bases at J, with 11 bases between the two ends. CDR3 length equals 15 residues. This CDR3 is CASSLAAGLEETQYF. In DNA form, the CDR3 reads TGTGCCAGCAGCTTAGCAGCAGGGTTAGAAGAGACCCAGTACTTC.

At least ten counts were recorded for this clonotype. This chain joins TRBV27 and TRBJ2-7; 7 bases map to TRBD2. CDR3 length: 12 residues. The ends lost 4 bases at V and 7 bases at J; junction bases unmatched: 4. The germline CDR1 and CDR2 sequences are MNHEY and SMNVEV (reference sequence). The CDR3 nucleotides are TGTGCCAGCAGTTGGGAGGGCCGAGAGCAGTACTTC. Translation: CASSWEGREQYF.

The table lists this clonotype with many counts. The CDR3 DNA follows: TGCAGCGTTGAGAGGAGACTAGCGGGAGGGCCCTTTGGGGAGCAGTTCTTC. Protein sequence: CSVERRLAGGPFGEQFF. This sequence joins TRBV29-1 and TRBJ2-1, with 14 bases aligning to TRBD2. Germline CDR1 and CDR2: SQVTM and ANQGSEA. CDR3 size: 17 residues. Trimming at V came to 3 bases and at J to 10 bases, leaving 14 bases not matched to a gene.